This T cell receptor beta chain was recovered during a study of blood T cells in healthy people across ages. Through a sample-barcoded 5' primer and a J-beta primer mix, a second PCR was run for about 6 to 12 cycles. At least 2.5 million CDR3-containing paired-end reads were obtained per sample. MiXCR was run by TCRdb on the 5' RACE reads, yielding one entry per CDR3 protein. Of 1.5 million to 2 million distinct CDR3 sequences in the sample, 28% were seen once. Per sample, extraction of total RNA gave at least 6 micrograms in every case. Study results and caveats: Older age coincided with a roughly linear decline in TCR beta diversity per million T cells. Estimated diversity that came from one million T cells was considered an underestimate.

This clonotype was recorded a few times. Its antigen is unidentified. This CDR3 has 16 residues. Trimming removed 4 bases from V and 6 bases from J; junction bases left unmatched: 10. This chain connects TRBV12-3 or TRBV12-4 to TRBJ1-2, with 11 bases identical to TRBD1. This TCR was sampled from a woman under 40 in good health. The material sequenced was blood. The CDR3 sequence: CASSSLLGQGANGYTF. DNA for the CDR3: TGTGCCAGCAGTTCTCTCCTCGGACAGGGGGCAAATGGCTACACCTTC.